This record covers a single TCR beta chain. This CDR3 comprises 14 residues. Trimming pared 3 bases from V and 11 bases from J, leaving 20 bases between. Per the germline V gene, CDR1 is SGHRS and CDR2 is YFSETQ. The data are from a study of blood T cell repertoires in COVID-19. Study as a whole: Whether acute or convalescent, the COVID-19 samples came from the United States, Italy and Spain. Sample material is recorded as cDNA or gDNA derived from T cells, B-cell-depleted T cells, or PBMCs.

Authors' processing steps: Amplification of reference gene primers provided the estimated nucleated cell counts. Using immunoSEQ multiplex PCR, the repertoire was profiled, and TCRdb retains in-frame clones only, with some absent. The DNA gave D and trimming, while V, J and clone size come from that table. Among 250,000 to 400,000 clones listed, 88% were seen once. The Seattle site enrolled patients during active infection and followed them longitudinally. The material sequenced was peripheral blood. The sequence was obtained from a woman in her 30s with COVID-19, enrolled during active disease. V gene TRBV5-1 combines with J gene TRBJ1-1, with D possibly being TRBD1 (5 bases). Here the CDR3 DNA reads TGCGCCAGCAGCTCCACGCAGGGAGGTGCCCTCGCTTTCTTT. Translated, it gives CASSSTQGGALAFF.